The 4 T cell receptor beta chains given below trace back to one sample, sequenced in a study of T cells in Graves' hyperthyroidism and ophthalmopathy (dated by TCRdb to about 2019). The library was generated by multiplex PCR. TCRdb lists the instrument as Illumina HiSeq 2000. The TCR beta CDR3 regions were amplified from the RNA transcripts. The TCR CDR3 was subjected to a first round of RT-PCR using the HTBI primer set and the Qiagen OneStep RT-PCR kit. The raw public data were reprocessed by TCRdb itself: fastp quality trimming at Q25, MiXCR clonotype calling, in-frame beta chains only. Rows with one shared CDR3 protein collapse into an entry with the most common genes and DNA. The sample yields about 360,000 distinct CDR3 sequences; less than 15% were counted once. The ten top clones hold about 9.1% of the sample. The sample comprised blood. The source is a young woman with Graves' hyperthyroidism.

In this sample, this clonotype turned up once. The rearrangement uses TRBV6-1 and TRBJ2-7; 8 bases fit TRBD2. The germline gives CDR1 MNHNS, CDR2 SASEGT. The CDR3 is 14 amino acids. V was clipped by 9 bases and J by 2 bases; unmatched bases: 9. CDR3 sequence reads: CASQKLAVTYEQYF. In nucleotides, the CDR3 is TGTGCCAGTCAAAAACTAGCGGTTACCTACGAGCAGTACTTC.

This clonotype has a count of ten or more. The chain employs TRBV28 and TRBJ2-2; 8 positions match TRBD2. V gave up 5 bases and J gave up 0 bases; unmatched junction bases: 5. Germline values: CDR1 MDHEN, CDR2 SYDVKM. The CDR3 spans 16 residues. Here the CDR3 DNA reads TGTGCCAGCAGTCCATTAGCGGGGTCGAACACCGGGGAGCTGTTTTTT. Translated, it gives CASSPLAGSNTGELFF.

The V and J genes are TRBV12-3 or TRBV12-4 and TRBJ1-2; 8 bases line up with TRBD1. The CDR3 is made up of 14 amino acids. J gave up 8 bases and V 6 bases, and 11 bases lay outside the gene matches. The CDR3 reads CASSTPRGRGGYTF. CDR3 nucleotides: TGTGCCAGCAGCACTCCCAGGGGGCGCGGAGGCTACACCTTC.

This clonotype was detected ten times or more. The CDR3 region is CSAKLWDGYNEQFF. The CDR3 coding sequence is TGCAGCGCCAAGCTCTGGGACGGGTACAATGAGCAGTTCTTC. This rearrangement joins TRBV29-1 to TRBJ2-1; D is perhaps TRBD1 or TRBD2 (5 bases each). CDR3 size: 14 residues. Germline V gives CDR1 SQVTM, CDR2 ANQGSEA. V was cut by 7 bases and J by 4 bases, with 17 bases left in between.